Listed below are T cell receptor beta chains from one sample, sequenced in a study of T cells in Graves' hyperthyroidism and ophthalmopathy. TCRdb analysed the multiplex PCR reads with MiXCR anew, one entry per CDR3 protein. The sample yields hundreds of thousands of distinct CDR3 sequences, more than 11% seen once. Sequenced sample: blood. The receptors derive from a woman in her 30s with Graves' hyperthyroidism that later progressed to Graves' ophthalmopathy. The CDR3 runs from the conserved cysteine through the conserved F or W. D genes are given only for firm matches. Size tells how often a clone was seen (once, few, many) or the class of an expanded clone, and some rows leave it out.

cdr3_nt	cdr3_aa	v_call	j_call	clone_size	d_call
TGCGCCAGCAGCCCGGGGCTGGGGGGCCACACAGATACGCAGTATTTT	CASSPGLGGHTDTQYF	TRBV5-1	TRBJ2-3	once	NA
TGTGCCAGCAGCTTAGCAGGGGTGGGAGAAAAACTGTTTTTT	CASSLAGVGEKLFF	TRBV7-2	TRBJ1-4	many	NA
TGCAGTGCTAGCGACCCCGACACCATATATTTT	CSASDPDTIYF	TRBV20-1	TRBJ1-3	NA	NA
TGTGCCAGCAGTGAGGGGTGGGTTCAGCCCCAGCATTTT	CASSEGWVQPQHF	TRBV2	TRBJ1-5	many	NA
TGTGCCAGCAGCCAAGGGGGGGGGACTAGCGCCTTCACAGATACGCAGTATTTT	CASSQGGGTSAFTDTQYF	TRBV12-3/TRBV12-4	TRBJ2-3	many	TRBD2
TGTGCCAGCAGCCTACGGGACGACATTTGGATGGCCAAAAACATTCAGTACTTC	CASSLRDDIWMAKNIQYF	TRBV13	TRBJ2-4	few	NA
TGCAGTGCTAGAAAGGGAGGACTAGCGCTTCACACCGGGGAGCTGTTTTTT	CSARKGGLALHTGELFF	TRBV20-1	TRBJ2-2	NA	TRBD2
TGTGCCACCACCCGGGAGGGGGGGGACAATGAGCAGTTCTTC	CATTREGGDNEQFF	TRBV10-3	TRBJ2-1	NA	TRBD2
TGTGCCATCGGACCCGCGGAGCGGAATACGCAGTATTTT	CAIGPAERNTQYF	TRBV10-3	TRBJ2-3	many	NA
TGTGCCAGCACCCTCGGGGGGGAAGAGACCCAGTACTTC	CASTLGGEETQYF	TRBV3-1	TRBJ2-5	many	TRBD2
TGCAGTGCTGTCCGGGAGGGATACGAGCAGTACTTC	CSAVREGYEQYF	TRBV20-1	TRBJ2-7	many	TRBD2
TGTGCCAGCAGTTCGGGAGTCCCTGAGCAGTTCTTC	CASSSGVPEQFF	TRBV28	TRBJ2-1	NA	NA
TGTGCCACCGCAACGCAGCAAGAGACCCAGTACTTC	CATATQQETQYF	TRBV24-1	TRBJ2-5	many	NA
TGTGCCTGGAGTGTACTAGGGAACACTGAAGCTTTCTTT	CAWSVLGNTEAFF	TRBV30	TRBJ1-1	many	NA
TGTGCCACCGCCTGGGGGCTAGCGGGAGTCGGGGAGCTGTTTTTT	CATAWGLAGVGELFF	TRBV5-4	TRBJ2-2	few	TRBD2